The sequence of this TCR beta chain was determined in a study of cytomegalovirus exposure and HLA in healthy donors. Whole-study results and caveats: Association with HLA alleles at 0.05 false discovery rate was found for 16,951 TCR beta sequences in a later analysis.

With 60 Vbeta and 13 Jbeta primers, the PCR was carried out. Measured with immunoSEQ multiplex PCR; TCRdb has only the in-frame clones, and not every one. The sample contains 170,000 or so clones, about three quarters of which appear only once. This clone was recorded a few times. As yet, its antigen is unknown. The CDR3 is 14 residues long. Germline trimming cut 0 bases from V and 6 bases from J; bases unmatched to any gene: 3. Per the germline V gene, CDR1 is SGHRS and CDR2 is YFSETQ. The source of this sequence is a woman aged 55-69 years in good health and CMV-seropositive. Sequencing was carried out using PBMCs. V usage is TRBV5-1 and J usage is TRBJ2-1; 7 bases match TRBD2. CDR3 sequence reads: CASSLATGGNEQFF. DNA for the CDR3: TGCGCCAGCAGCTTGGCCACGGGGGGCAATGAGCAGTTCTTC.